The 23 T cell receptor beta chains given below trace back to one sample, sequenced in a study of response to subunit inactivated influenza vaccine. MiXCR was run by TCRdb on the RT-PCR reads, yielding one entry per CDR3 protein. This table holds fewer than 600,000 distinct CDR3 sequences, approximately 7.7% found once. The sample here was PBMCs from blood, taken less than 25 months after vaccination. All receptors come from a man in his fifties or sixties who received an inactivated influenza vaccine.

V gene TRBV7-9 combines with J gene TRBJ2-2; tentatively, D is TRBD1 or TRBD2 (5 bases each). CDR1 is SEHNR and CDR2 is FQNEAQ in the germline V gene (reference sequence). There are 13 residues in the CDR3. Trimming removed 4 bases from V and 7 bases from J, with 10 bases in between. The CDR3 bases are TGTGCCAGCAGCTGGGACCTGGGCGGGGAGCTGTTTTTT. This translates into CASSWDLGGELFF.

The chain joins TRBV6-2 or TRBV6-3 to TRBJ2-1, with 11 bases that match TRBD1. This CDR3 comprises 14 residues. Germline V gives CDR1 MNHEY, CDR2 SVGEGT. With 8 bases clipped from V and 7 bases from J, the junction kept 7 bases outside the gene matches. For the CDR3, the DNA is TGTGCCAGCCGTTGGGGACAGGGGGGAAATGAGCAGTTCTTC. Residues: CASRWGQGGNEQFF.

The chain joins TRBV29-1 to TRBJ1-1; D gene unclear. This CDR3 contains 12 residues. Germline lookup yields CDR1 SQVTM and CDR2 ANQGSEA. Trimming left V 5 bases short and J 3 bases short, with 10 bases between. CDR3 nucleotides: TGCAGCGTTATGAGAGGTGACACTGAAGCTTTCTTT. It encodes CSVMRGDTEAFF. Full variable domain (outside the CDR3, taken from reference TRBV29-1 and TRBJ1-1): SAVISQKPSRDICQRGTSLTIQCQVDSQVTMMFWYRQQPGQSLTLIATANQGSEATYESGFVIDKFPISRPNLTFSTLTVSNMSPEDSSIYLCSVMRGDTEAFFGQGTRLTVV.

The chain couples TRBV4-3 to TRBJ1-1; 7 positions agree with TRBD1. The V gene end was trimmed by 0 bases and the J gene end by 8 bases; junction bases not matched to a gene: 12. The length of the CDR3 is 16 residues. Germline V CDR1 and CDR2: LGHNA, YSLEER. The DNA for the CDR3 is TGCGCCAGCAGCCAAGATAAGGGGGCCCGGACAGGAGAAGCTTTCTTT. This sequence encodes CASSQDKGARTGEAFF.

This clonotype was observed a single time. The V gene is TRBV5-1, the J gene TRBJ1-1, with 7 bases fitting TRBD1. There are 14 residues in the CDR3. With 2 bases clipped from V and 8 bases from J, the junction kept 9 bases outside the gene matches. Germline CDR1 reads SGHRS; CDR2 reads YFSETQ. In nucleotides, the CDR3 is TGCGCCAGCAGCTTTACAGGGGCCGTTTTGGAAGCTTTCTTT. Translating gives CASSFTGAVLEAFF.

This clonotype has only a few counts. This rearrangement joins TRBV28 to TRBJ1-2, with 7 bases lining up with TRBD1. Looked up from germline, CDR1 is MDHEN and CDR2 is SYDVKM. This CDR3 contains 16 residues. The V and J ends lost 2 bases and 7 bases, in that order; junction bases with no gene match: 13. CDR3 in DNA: TGTGCCAGCAGTTTACAACAGGGGCCCGGGGGTAGTGGCTACACCTTC. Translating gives CASSLQQGPGGSGYTF.

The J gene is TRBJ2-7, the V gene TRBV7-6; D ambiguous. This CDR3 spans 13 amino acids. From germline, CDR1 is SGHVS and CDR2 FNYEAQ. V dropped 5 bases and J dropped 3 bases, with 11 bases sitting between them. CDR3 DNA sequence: TGTGCCAGCAGCCCCTCGAGCATCTACGAGCAGTACTTC. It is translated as CASSPSSIYEQYF.

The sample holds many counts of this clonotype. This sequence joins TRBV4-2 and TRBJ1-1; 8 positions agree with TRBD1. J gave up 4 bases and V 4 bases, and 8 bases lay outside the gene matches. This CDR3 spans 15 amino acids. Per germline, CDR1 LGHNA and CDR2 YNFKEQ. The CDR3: CASSREQGAGTEAFF. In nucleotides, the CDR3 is TGTGCCAGCAGCCGGGAGCAGGGGGCTGGCACTGAAGCTTTCTTT.

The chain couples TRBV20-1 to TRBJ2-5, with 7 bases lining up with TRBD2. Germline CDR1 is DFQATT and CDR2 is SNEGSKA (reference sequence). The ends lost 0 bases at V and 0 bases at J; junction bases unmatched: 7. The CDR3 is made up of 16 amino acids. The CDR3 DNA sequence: TGCAGTGCTAGAGATTGGGCCAGCGGGAACCAAGAGACCCAGTACTTC. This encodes CSARDWASGNQETQYF.

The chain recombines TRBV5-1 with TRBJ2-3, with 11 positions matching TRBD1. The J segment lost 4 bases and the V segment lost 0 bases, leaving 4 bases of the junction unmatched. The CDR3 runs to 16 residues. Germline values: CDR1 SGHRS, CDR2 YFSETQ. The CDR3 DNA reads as TGCGCCAGCAGCTTGGTATGGGGACAGGGGGCAGATACGCAGTATTTT. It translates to CASSLVWGQGADTQYF.

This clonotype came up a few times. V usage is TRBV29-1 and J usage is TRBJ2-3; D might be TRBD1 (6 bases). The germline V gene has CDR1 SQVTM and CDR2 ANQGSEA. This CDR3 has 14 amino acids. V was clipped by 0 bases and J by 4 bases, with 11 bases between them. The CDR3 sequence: CSVEEGASPDTQYF. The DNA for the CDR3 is TGCAGCGTTGAAGAGGGGGCTAGCCCAGATACGCAGTATTTT.

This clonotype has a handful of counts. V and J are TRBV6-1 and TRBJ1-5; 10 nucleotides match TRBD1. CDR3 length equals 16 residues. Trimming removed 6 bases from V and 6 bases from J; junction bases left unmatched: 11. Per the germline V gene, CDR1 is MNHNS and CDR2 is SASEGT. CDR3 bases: TGTGCCAGCAGACCTATTGGGACAGGGGCTGGTCAGCCCCAGCATTTT. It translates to CASRPIGTGAGQPQHF.

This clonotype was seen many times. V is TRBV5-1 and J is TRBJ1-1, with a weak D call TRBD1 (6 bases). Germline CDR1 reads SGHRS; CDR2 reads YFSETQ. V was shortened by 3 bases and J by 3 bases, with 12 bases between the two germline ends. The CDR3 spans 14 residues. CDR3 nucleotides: TGCGCCAGCAGCTCAGCAAACAGGGACACTGAAGCTTTCTTT. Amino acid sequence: CASSSANRDTEAFF.

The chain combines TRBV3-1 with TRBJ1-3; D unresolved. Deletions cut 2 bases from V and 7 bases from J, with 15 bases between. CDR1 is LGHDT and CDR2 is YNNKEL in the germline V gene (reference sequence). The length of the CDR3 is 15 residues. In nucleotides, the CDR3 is TGTGCCAGCAGCCAAAAACGGAATACCAAGAACACCATATATTTT. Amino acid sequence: CASSQKRNTKNTIYF.

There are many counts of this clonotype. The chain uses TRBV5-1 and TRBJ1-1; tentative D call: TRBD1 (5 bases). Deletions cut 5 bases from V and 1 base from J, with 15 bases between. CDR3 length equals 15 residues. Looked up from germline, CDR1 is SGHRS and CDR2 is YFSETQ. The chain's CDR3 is CASSPQGLGNTEAFF. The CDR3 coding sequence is TGCGCCAGCAGTCCTCAGGGTTTGGGGAACACTGAAGCTTTCTTT. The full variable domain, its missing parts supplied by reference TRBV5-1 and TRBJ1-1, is KAGVTQTPRYLIKTRGQQVTLSCSPISGHRSVSWYQQTPGQGLQFLFEYFSETQRNKGNFPGRFSGRQFSNSRSEMNVSTLELGDSALYLCASSPQGLGNTEAFFGQGTRLTVV.

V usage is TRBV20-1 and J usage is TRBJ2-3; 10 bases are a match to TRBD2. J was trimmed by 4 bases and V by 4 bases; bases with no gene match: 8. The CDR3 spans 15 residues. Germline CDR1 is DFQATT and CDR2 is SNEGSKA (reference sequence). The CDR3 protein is CSANLPAGGPDTQYF. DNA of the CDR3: TGCAGTGCTAACCTACCAGCGGGGGGGCCAGATACGCAGTATTTT.

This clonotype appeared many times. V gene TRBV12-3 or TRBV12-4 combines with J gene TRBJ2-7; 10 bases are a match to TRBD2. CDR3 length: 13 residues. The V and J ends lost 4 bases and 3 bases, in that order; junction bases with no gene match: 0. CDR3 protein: CASSWTSGYEQYF. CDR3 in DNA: TGTGCCAGCAGTTGGACTAGCGGCTACGAGCAGTACTTC.

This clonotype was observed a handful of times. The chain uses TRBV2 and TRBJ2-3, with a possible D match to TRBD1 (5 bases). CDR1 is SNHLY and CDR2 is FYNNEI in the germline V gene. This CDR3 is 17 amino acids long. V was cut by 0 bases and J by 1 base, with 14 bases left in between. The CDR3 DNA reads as TGTGCCAGCAGTGAAGCGCTTCAGGGTTCTGGCACAGATACGCAGTATTTT. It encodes CASSEALQGSGTDTQYF. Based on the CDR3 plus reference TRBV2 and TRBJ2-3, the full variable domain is EPEVTQTPSHQVTQMGQEVILRCVPISNHLYFYWYRQILGQKVEFLVSFYNNEISEKSEIFDDQFSVERPDGSNFTLKIRSTKLEDSAMYFCASSEALQGSGTDTQYFGPGTRLTVL.

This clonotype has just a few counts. This chain's CDR3 is CASRTTLYTDTQYF. Written as DNA, the CDR3 is TGTGCCAGCAGAACTACCCTCTACACAGATACGCAGTATTTT. The rearrangement links TRBV28 to TRBJ2-3; unclear D gene. The germline V and J ends were trimmed by 6 bases and 2 bases, with 12 bases remaining between them. Germline V gene lookup returns CDR1 MDHEN and CDR2 SYDVKM. The CDR3 totals 14 residues. Full variable domain (outside the CDR3, taken from reference TRBV28 and TRBJ2-3): DVKVTQSSRYLVKRTGEKVFLECVQDMDHENMFWYRQDPGLGLRLIYFSYDVKMKEKGDIPEGYSVSREKKERFSLILESASTNQTSMYLCASRTTLYTDTQYFGPGTRLTVL.

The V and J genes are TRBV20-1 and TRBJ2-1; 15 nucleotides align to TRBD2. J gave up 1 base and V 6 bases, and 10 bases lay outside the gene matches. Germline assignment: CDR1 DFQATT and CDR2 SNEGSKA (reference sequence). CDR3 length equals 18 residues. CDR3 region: CSAPPGLAGGQSYNEQFF. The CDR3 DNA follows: TGCAGTGCGCCCCCGGGACTAGCGGGAGGTCAATCCTACAATGAGCAGTTCTTC.

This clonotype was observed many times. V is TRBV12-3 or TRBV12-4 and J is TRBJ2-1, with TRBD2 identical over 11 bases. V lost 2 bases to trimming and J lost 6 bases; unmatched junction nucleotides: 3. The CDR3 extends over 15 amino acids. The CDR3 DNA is TGTGCCAGCAGTTTAACTAGCGGGGGCTCCAATGAGCAGTTCTTC. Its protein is CASSLTSGGSNEQFF.

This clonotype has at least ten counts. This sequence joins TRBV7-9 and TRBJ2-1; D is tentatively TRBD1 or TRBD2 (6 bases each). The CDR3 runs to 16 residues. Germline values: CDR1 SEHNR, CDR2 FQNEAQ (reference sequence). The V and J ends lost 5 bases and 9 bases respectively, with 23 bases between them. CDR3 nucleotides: TGTGCCAGCAGCGGTGCAGGGGAGGAACCTTACGGTGAGCAGTTCTTC. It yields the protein CASSGAGEEPYGEQFF.

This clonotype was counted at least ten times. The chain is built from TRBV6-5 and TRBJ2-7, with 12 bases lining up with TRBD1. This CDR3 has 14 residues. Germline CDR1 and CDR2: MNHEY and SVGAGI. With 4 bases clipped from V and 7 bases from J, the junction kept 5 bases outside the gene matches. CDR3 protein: CASSWGQGAREQYF. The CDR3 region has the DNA TGTGCCAGCAGTTGGGGACAGGGGGCGAGGGAGCAGTACTTC.